These T cell receptor beta chains were read from a single sample in a study of Graves' ophthalmopathy and Graves' hyperthyroidism. MiXCR, run by TCRdb on the multiplex PCR reads, gives a single entry per CDR3 protein. The data show hundreds of thousands of distinct CDR3 sequences, around 45% seen once. The sequenced material came from peripheral blood. The receptor set was obtained from an adult man with Graves' ophthalmopathy. CDR3s include the opening cysteine and the closing phenylalanine or tryptophan. Each record gives: CDR3 protein, CDR3 DNA, J gene, clone size, D gene, V gene, CDR3 length. D genes are given only for firm matches. Part of the rows lack a size; the others show once, few, many or a class for expanded clones.

CSAGDRGPNSPLHF,TGCAGTGCCGGGGACAGAGGTCCAAATTCACCCCTCCACTTT,TRBJ1-6,NA,TRBD1,TRBV20-1,14
CASSIFRTGISGANVLTF,TGTGCCAGTAGTATATTCAGGACAGGAATCTCTGGGGCCAACGTCCTGACTTTC,TRBJ2-6,few,TRBD1,TRBV19,18
CASSFGSSGAEAFF,TGCGCCAGCAGCTTCGGATCGTCTGGGGCTGAAGCTTTCTTT,TRBJ1-1,NA,NA,TRBV5-1,14
CASSVRQGTYEQYF,TGCGCCAGCAGCGTTAGGCAGGGAACGTACGAGCAGTACTTC,TRBJ2-7,NA,NA,TRBV4-1,14
CASRSTGGYGYTF,TGTGCCAGCAGGTCGACAGGGGGCTATGGCTACACCTTC,TRBJ1-2,few,TRBD1,TRBV5-4,13
CASSIGGRGNQPQHF,TGTGCCAGTAGTATAGGCGGAAGGGGCAATCAGCCCCAGCATTTT,TRBJ1-5,NA,NA,TRBV19,15
CASSLVFGGGLKETQYF,TGTGCCAGCAGCTTGGTCTTCGGGGGGGGCCTTAAAGAGACCCAGTACTTC,TRBJ2-5,NA,TRBD2,TRBV7-6,17
CSSGLAEETQYF,TGCAGCTCGGGACTAGCGGAAGAGACCCAGTACTTC,TRBJ2-5,NA,TRBD2,TRBV29-1,12
CAGTGGGGEAFF,TGTGCCGGGACAGGGGGCGGAGGTGAAGCTTTCTTT,TRBJ1-1,NA,TRBD1,TRBV2,12
CAISERTGGVRGQPQHF,TGTGCCATCAGTGAGAGGACAGGGGGCGTTAGAGGTCAGCCCCAGCATTTT,TRBJ1-5,NA,TRBD1,TRBV10-3,17